Presented here are 22 T cell receptor beta chains from one specimen sequenced in a study of shared clonotypes between healthy human individuals. Profiling relied on immunoSEQ multiplex PCR, and the TCRdb table lists in-frame clones only, not all of them. The data contain a few hundred thousand clones, about 96% of them singletons. The specimen sequenced was naive CD4+ T cells sorted from blood. Subset indicated: CD45RA+ positively selected. All receptors derive from a woman aged 25 to 39 in good health.

The chain is built from TRBV23-1 and TRBJ1-4; maybe TRBD1 (6 bases). TRBV23-1 is an open reading frame whose function is uncertain. CDR3 length equals 15 residues. V lost 7 bases, J lost 5 bases, and 17 bases lay in between. The CDR3 DNA is TGCGCCAGCACCCATATGGGGCAGGGGAATGAAAAACTGTTTTTT. Encoded protein: CASTHMGQGNEKLFF.

The chain employs TRBV10-1 and TRBJ2-5; D could derive from TRBD1 or TRBD2 (5 bases each). Germline V CDR1 and CDR2: WNHNN, SYGVQD (reference sequence). V was pared by 7 bases and J by 4 bases, with 19 bases between. The CDR3 runs 15 residues. The CDR3 DNA sequence: TGCGCCAGCACTAGGGGTGGGGAGCTTTCAGAGACCCAGTACTTC. Translated: CASTRGGELSETQYF.

This sequence joins TRBV6-6 and TRBJ2-3, with D perhaps TRBD2 (5 bases). V was trimmed by 6 bases and J by 1 base, leaving 14 bases between them. The CDR3 loop spans 15 amino acids. Germline V lookup: CDR1 MNHNY, CDR2 SVGAGI (reference sequence). The CDR3 bases are TGTGCCAGCAGCGATTTAGCGCGCCGCACAGATACGCAGTATTTT. Its translation: CASSDLARRTDTQYF.

V is TRBV10-2 and J is TRBJ2-2; 7 nucleotides agree with TRBD2. This CDR3 contains 16 residues. CDR1 is WSHSY and CDR2 is SAAADI in the germline V gene. Unmatched junction bases numbered 9, after V lost 8 bases and J lost 0 bases. CDR3 nucleotide sequence: TGCGCCAGCGAAAACCTAGCGGAGACGAACACCGGGGAGCTGTTTTTT. Its translation is CASENLAETNTGELFF.

The rearrangement joins TRBV25-1 to TRBJ2-6; weak D call: TRBD1 (5 bases). The CDR3 runs 16 residues. Germline V gene data show CDR1 as MGHDK and CDR2 as SYGVNS. The V end was cut by 5 bases, the J end by 5 bases, with 16 bases between. CDR3 nucleotides: TGTGCCAGCAGTTCAACTGGACAAAGTCGGGCCAACGTCCTGACTTTC. Encoded protein: CASSSTGQSRANVLTF.

The chain combines TRBV2 with TRBJ2-1, with D perhaps TRBD1 (5 bases). The length of the CDR3 is 16 residues. Trimming removed 7 bases at V and 2 bases at J, with 18 bases between. CDR1 is SNHLY and CDR2 is FYNNEI in the germline V gene. The CDR3: CASKRQSTTTYNEQFF. In DNA form, the CDR3 reads TGTGCCAGCAAGCGACAGTCCACCACAACCTACAATGAGCAGTTCTTC.

This sequence joins TRBV5-4 and TRBJ2-7, with 10 bases identical to TRBD2. Germline V gene data show CDR1 as SGHNT and CDR2 as YYREEE (reference sequence). This CDR3 has 18 amino acids. The trim removed 2 bases at V and 0 bases at J, leaving 11 bases unmatched. CDR3 in DNA: TGTGCCAGCAGCTTCGTGGCTAGCGGGAGATTTACCTCCTACGAGCAGTACTTC. It yields the protein CASSFVASGRFTSYEQYF.

The chain uses TRBV7-9 and TRBJ2-5; TRBD1 or TRBD2 may be the D gene (6 bases each). The CDR3 is 13 amino acids. Germline V gene sequence: CDR1 SEHNR, CDR2 FQNEAQ (reference sequence). The V and J ends lost 5 bases and 5 bases respectively, with 12 bases between them. CDR3 coding DNA: TGTGCCAGCAGCGCCCGGGGGCATGAGACCCAGTACTTC. Protein: CASSARGHETQYF.

The V and J genes are TRBV7-8 and TRBJ1-2; tentative D call: TRBD1 (6 bases). This CDR3 region has 15 residues. The germline V gene has CDR1 SGHVS and CDR2 FQNEAQ. V lost 8 bases and J lost 5, with 21 bases in between. CDR3 sequence: CASRPWDNDGYGYTF. The CDR3 DNA is TGTGCCAGCCGGCCGTGGGACAACGACGGATATGGCTACACCTTC. The full variable domain, with the rest looked up from reference TRBV7-8 and TRBJ1-2, is GAGVSQSPRYKVAKRGQDVALRCDPISGHVSLFWYQQALGQGPEFLTYFQNEAQLDKSGLPSDRFFAERPEGSVSTLKIQRTQQEDSAVYLCASRPWDNDGYGYTFGSGTRLTVV.

This chain uses TRBV28 with TRBJ2-7, with D uncertain. V was trimmed by 5 bases and J by 5 bases, leaving 10 bases between them. Per the germline V gene, CDR1 is MDHEN and CDR2 is SYDVKM. The CDR3 runs to 12 residues. The CDR3 DNA follows: TGTGCCAGCAGTCCCCTATTGAACGAGCAGTACTTC. It specifies CASSPLLNEQYF.

CDR3 nucleotides: TGTGCCAGCACCGAAGAGGGAGGAGCCTACAATGAGCAGTTCTTC. This sequence encodes CASTEEGGAYNEQFF. V is TRBV2 and J is TRBJ2-1, with a possible D match to TRBD2 (6 bases). Germline lookup yields CDR1 SNHLY and CDR2 FYNNEI. CDR3 length equals 15 residues. V lost 7 bases, J lost 2 bases, and 15 bases lay in between.

V and J are TRBV5-4 and TRBJ2-7; 9 bases line up with TRBD2. The V and J ends lost 3 bases and 5 bases, in that order; junction bases with no gene match: 9. Germline V gives CDR1 SGHNT, CDR2 YYREEE (reference sequence). This CDR3 has 15 residues. The CDR3 is CASSSGTSWTDEQYF. CDR3 nucleotide sequence: TGTGCCAGCAGCTCCGGGACTAGCTGGACCGACGAGCAGTACTTC. Complete variable domain (other parts from reference TRBV5-4 and TRBJ2-7): ETGVTQSPTHLIKTRGQQVTLRCSSQSGHNTVSWYQQALGQGPQFIFQYYREEENGRGNFPPRFSGLQFPNYSSELNVNALELDDSALYLCASSSGTSWTDEQYFGPGTRLTVT.

This sequence joins TRBV6-1 and TRBJ2-5; 10 bases agree with TRBD2. Trimming took 2 bases from V and 0 from J; bases not matched to a gene: 9. Germline CDR1 is MNHNS and CDR2 is SASEGT. The CDR3 runs to 18 residues. Here the CDR3 reads CASSERASGSTYQETQYF. DNA for the CDR3: TGTGCCAGCAGTGAAAGGGCTAGCGGGAGCACATACCAAGAGACCCAGTACTTC.

The rearrangement links TRBV2 to TRBJ2-1, with 15 bases lining up with TRBD2. This CDR3 spans 17 amino acids. After removal of 4 bases from V and 6 bases from J, the junction contained 7 bases not matched to a gene. Germline CDR1 is SNHLY and CDR2 is FYNNEI. The CDR3 DNA is TGTGCCAGCAGTGGGACTAGCGGGAGGGCCAATGGCAATGAGCAGTTCTTC. Translation gives CASSGTSGRANGNEQFF.

The rearrangement uses TRBV9 and TRBJ2-1; 7 positions agree with TRBD1. V dropped 0 bases and J dropped 6; count of bases not matched to a gene: 6. In germline, CDR1 is SGDLS, CDR2 YYNGEE. This CDR3 is built from 15 residues. The chain's CDR3 is CASSVVPGGGNEQFF. In DNA form, the CDR3 reads TGTGCCAGCAGCGTAGTTCCAGGGGGTGGCAATGAGCAGTTCTTC.

The gene calls are TRBV15 and TRBJ2-7, with 12 positions matching TRBD1. Germline V CDR1 and CDR2: LNHNV, YYDKDF (reference sequence). V lost 3 bases to trimming and J lost 4 bases; unmatched junction nucleotides: 4. There are 15 residues in the CDR3. The CDR3 DNA follows: TGTGCCACCAGCAGGCCGGGACAGGGGGCGTACGAGCAGTACTTC. Translated, it gives CATSRPGQGAYEQYF.

The J gene is TRBJ2-1, the V gene TRBV5-1, with 12 bases that match TRBD2. This CDR3 is 15 amino acids long. V was clipped by 6 bases and J by 6 bases; unmatched bases: 7. The germline CDR1 and CDR2 sequences are SGHRS and YFSETQ. The CDR3 DNA follows: TGCGCCAGCACTCGGACTAGCGGGACAAGCAATGAGCAGTTCTTC. This sequence encodes CASTRTSGTSNEQFF.

This rearrangement joins TRBV27 to TRBJ2-7; TRBD2 matches 9 bases. V trimming: 4 bases; J trimming: 2 bases; junction bases outside the gene matches: 3. In germline, CDR1 is MNHEY, CDR2 SMNVEV (reference sequence). CDR3 length: 14 amino acids. The CDR3 DNA sequence: TGTGCCAGCAGTTCACTAGCGGGCCCCTACGAGCAGTACTTC. Translating gives CASSSLAGPYEQYF.

The chain combines TRBV7-8 with TRBJ2-1; D not certain. CDR1 SGHVS and CDR2 FQNEAQ come from the germline V gene. With 2 bases removed from V and 6 bases from J, the gap between germline ends came to 11 bases. The CDR3 totals 14 residues. CDR3 sequence reads: CASSLNPPRNEQFF. DNA for the CDR3: TGTGCCAGCAGCTTAAATCCCCCCCGCAATGAGCAGTTCTTC.

This rearrangement joins TRBV19 to TRBJ2-7; TRBD2 matches 9 bases. V lost 5 bases to trimming and J lost 5 bases; unmatched junction nucleotides: 10. CDR1 and CDR2 (germline): LNHDA, SQIVND (reference sequence). CDR3 length equals 15 residues. The CDR3 DNA is TGTGCCAGTAGTCCCCAGGGTAGCGGGAGCAACGAGCAGTACTTC. This translates into CASSPQGSGSNEQYF.

The V call is TRBV2, the J call TRBJ1-2; maybe TRBD1 (6 bases). The CDR3 has 12 residues. Per the germline V gene, CDR1 is SNHLY and CDR2 is FYNNEI. Trimming pared 7 bases from V and 2 bases from J, leaving 8 bases between. CDR3 residues: CASNRENYGYTF. CDR3 nucleotides: TGTGCCAGCAACAGGGAAAACTATGGCTACACCTTC.

The chain is built from TRBV18 and TRBJ1-4, with D unresolved. Trimming removed 3 bases from V and 0 bases from J, with 8 bases in between. This CDR3 comprises 15 residues. The germline V gene has CDR1 KGHSH and CDR2 LQKENI. The CDR3 loop is CASSPESATNEKLFF. The CDR3 DNA reads as TGTGCCAGCTCACCTGAGAGTGCAACTAATGAAAAACTGTTTTTT. Full variable domain (missing parts from reference TRBV18 and TRBJ1-4): NAGVMQNPRHLVRRRGQEARLRCSPMKGHSHVYWYRQLPEEGLKFMVYLQKENIIDESGMPKERFSAEFPKEGPSILRIQQVVRGDSAAYFCASSPESATNEKLFFGSGTQLSVL.